The source of this T cell receptor beta chain is a study of T cells in Graves' hyperthyroidism and ophthalmopathy. Amplified regions were TCR beta CDR3 sequences from RNA transcripts. Researchers ran a first-round RT-PCR on the TCR CDR3 using the HTBI primer set. TCRdb re-called the multiplex PCR reads through MiXCR, storing one row per CDR3 protein. The table records around 580,000 distinct CDR3 sequences, just over 45% of them present only once. The germline V gene encodes CDR1 SQVTM and CDR2 ANQGSEA. This CDR3 spans 13 amino acids. In the case of this clonotype: At one end the junction does not follow the germline gene, possibly because of a read error.

This chain connects TRBV29-1 to TRBJ1-2; tentatively, D is TRBD1 (6 bases). This clonotype originated in a young woman with Graves' hyperthyroidism. The sequencing input was peripheral blood or thyroid tissue (not recorded which). This chain's CDR3 is CSVTDRENYGCTF. DNA for the CDR3: TGCAGCGTTACGGACAGAGAAAACTATGGCTGCACCTTC.